This T cell receptor (beta chain) was documented in a study of T cell responses to AZD1222 COVID-19 vaccine. Here immunoSEQ multiplex PCR was the method, and the copy in TCRdb shows in-frame clones only, minus some. Here the sample spans roughly 86,000 clones, 85% to 90% being singletons. Regarding this clone: The antigen remains undetermined.

Study-wide results and limits: Nearly half of unique spike-specific TCRs reportedly avoided B.1.351 and B.1.1.7 mutated regions. Repertoires in all cases were sampled only once the peak T cell response had passed. Of the AZD1222 recipients, only 6 or 7 were seropositive at baseline.

The CDR3 spans 11 residues. The germline V gene encodes CDR1 SEHNR and CDR2 FQNEAQ (reference sequence). The V end was cut by 5 bases, the J end by 3 bases, with 4 bases between. The sample consisted of peripheral blood, taken on day 0 of AZD1222 vaccination. The chain carries TRBV7-9 and TRBJ1-2; no clear D. The sequence derives from an adult in good health. The CDR3 here is CASSLYYGYTF. In DNA, the CDR3 is TGTGCCAGCAGCCTATACTATGGCTACACCTTC.